Listed below are T cell receptor beta chains from one sample, sequenced in a study of pediatric ulcerative colitis. Repertoires were generated with immunoSEQ multiplex PCR, while TCRdb's copy carries only in-frame clones and drops some. Here the sample spans about 64,000 clones, just over 75% being singletons. The specimen was blood. The receptor set was obtained from a boy aged 5 to 17 with moderate ulcerative colitis. The CDR3 runs from the conserved cysteine through the conserved F or W. The order of the fields is V gene, D gene, clone size, J gene, CDR3 DNA, CDR3 protein. The D gene is left open where the match is weak. Part of the rows lack a size; the others show once, few, many or a class for expanded clones.

v_gene: TRBV14
d_gene: TRBD2
abundance: -
j_gene: TRBJ2-2
CDR3nt: TGTGCCAGCACCCTAGCGGGGCTGAACACCGGGGAGCTGTTTTTT
CDR3aa: CASTLAGLNTGELFF

v_gene: TRBV5-1
d_gene: -
abundance: -
j_gene: TRBJ2-3
CDR3nt: TGCGCCAGCAGCTTGGCGAGGGGGAGCACAGATACGCAGTATTTT
CDR3aa: CASSLARGSTDTQYF

v_gene: TRBV5-6
d_gene: TRBD2
abundance: -
j_gene: TRBJ2-3
CDR3nt: TGTGCCAGCAGCTTGGGCGGGAGGAGGGGAACAGATACGCAGTATTTT
CDR3aa: CASSLGGRRGTDTQYF

v_gene: TRBV11-3
d_gene: -
abundance: -
j_gene: TRBJ1-1
CDR3nt: TGTGCCAGCAGCTTAGATCAGTCCGGGAGAGCTTTCTTT
CDR3aa: CASSLDQSGRAFF

v_gene: TRBV6-1
d_gene: -
abundance: once
j_gene: TRBJ1-2
CDR3nt: TGTGCCAGCAGTGAAGCAGGGTACTATGGCTACACCTTC
CDR3aa: CASSEAGYYGYTF

v_gene: TRBV5-6
d_gene: -
abundance: -
j_gene: TRBJ2-6
CDR3nt: TGTGCCAGCAGCCCGGACGGGGGACCGGGGGCCAACGTCCTGACTTTC
CDR3aa: CASSPDGGPGANVLTF

v_gene: TRBV5-6
d_gene: -
abundance: -
j_gene: TRBJ2-3
CDR3nt: TGTGCCAGCAGCTTGGGACTAGACACAGATACGCAGTATTTT
CDR3aa: CASSLGLDTDTQYF

v_gene: TRBV30
d_gene: TRBD1
abundance: -
j_gene: TRBJ2-7
CDR3nt: TGTGCCTGGGCAGGGGGCATGGGCGAGCAGTACTTC
CDR3aa: CAWAGGMGEQYF

v_gene: TRBV7-6
d_gene: TRBD1
abundance: -
j_gene: TRBJ2-7
CDR3nt: TGTGCCAGCAGCACCTTAGCCGGGACAGGGTTTGACGAGCAGTACTTC
CDR3aa: CASSTLAGTGFDEQYF

v_gene: TRBV19
d_gene: -
abundance: -
j_gene: TRBJ2-1
CDR3nt: TGTGCCAGTAGTATGACCTACAATGAGCAGTTCTTC
CDR3aa: CASSMTYNEQFF

v_gene: TRBV11-2
d_gene: -
abundance: -
j_gene: TRBJ1-1
CDR3nt: TGTGCCAGCAGCATTAGGCAAGGGCTCACTGAAGCTTTCTTT
CDR3aa: CASSIRQGLTEAFF

v_gene: TRBV11-2
d_gene: TRBD1
abundance: -
j_gene: TRBJ2-3
CDR3nt: TGTGCCAGCAGCTCGTCACAGGGGGCGGGCACAGATACGCAGTATTTT
CDR3aa: CASSSSQGAGTDTQYF

v_gene: TRBV9
d_gene: -
abundance: once
j_gene: TRBJ2-3
CDR3nt: TGTGCCAGTACCGGGGAAGGGCGGAGCACAGATACGCAGTATTTT
CDR3aa: CASTGEGRSTDTQYF

v_gene: TRBV7-8
d_gene: -
abundance: few
j_gene: TRBJ1-2
CDR3nt: TGTGCCAGCAGCTTTTCGACAGGAGGATCCCTTGGCTACACCTTC
CDR3aa: CASSFSTGGSLGYTF

v_gene: TRBV9
d_gene: TRBD1
abundance: -
j_gene: TRBJ1-4
CDR3nt: TGTGCCAGCAGCGTAGGACAGGGAGTTGAAAAACTGTTTTTT
CDR3aa: CASSVGQGVEKLFF

v_gene: TRBV2
d_gene: -
abundance: once
j_gene: TRBJ1-1
CDR3nt: TGTGCCAGCAGTGCCGGACCGAACACTGAAGCTTTCTTT
CDR3aa: CASSAGPNTEAFF

v_gene: TRBV30
d_gene: TRBD1
abundance: -
j_gene: TRBJ2-4
CDR3nt: TGTGCCTGGAGTTCGAACAGGGGAAACATTCAGTACTTC
CDR3aa: CAWSSNRGNIQYF

v_gene: TRBV6-1
d_gene: TRBD1
abundance: -
j_gene: TRBJ1-5
CDR3nt: TGTGCCAGCAGTGATAGAGCGGGACAGGGATTTGCGAGCAATCAGCCCCAGCATTTT
CDR3aa: CASSDRAGQGFASNQPQHF

v_gene: TRBV5-6
d_gene: -
abundance: -
j_gene: TRBJ2-1
CDR3nt: TGTGCCAGCAGCTTCCTAGCGTCGTCCTACAATGAGCAGTTCTTC
CDR3aa: CASSFLASSYNEQFF

v_gene: TRBV11-2
d_gene: TRBD1
abundance: -
j_gene: TRBJ1-1
CDR3nt: TGTGCCAGCAGCTCCACAGGGGGTAGTAACACTGAAGCTTTCTTT
CDR3aa: CASSSTGGSNTEAFF

v_gene: TRBV7-9
d_gene: -
abundance: -
j_gene: TRBJ2-3
CDR3nt: TGTGCCGGGGAAGGGACCCTCGGGACAGATACGCAGTATTTT
CDR3aa: CAGEGTLGTDTQYF

v_gene: TRBV13
d_gene: TRBD1
abundance: -
j_gene: TRBJ1-5
CDR3nt: TGTGCCAGCAGCTTAGGTCGGATCCGGGACAGGGGGAATTTACGCAATCAGCCCCAGCATTTT
CDR3aa: CASSLGRIRDRGNLRNQPQHF

v_gene: TRBV5-1
d_gene: TRBD1
abundance: -
j_gene: TRBJ2-1
CDR3nt: TGCGCCAGCAGCAACAGGGGCGATGAGCAGTTCTTC
CDR3aa: CASSNRGDEQFF

v_gene: TRBV28
d_gene: TRBD1
abundance: -
j_gene: TRBJ1-4
CDR3nt: TGTGCCAGCAGTTCGGGACAGGGCGGTGAAAAACTGTTTTTT
CDR3aa: CASSSGQGGEKLFF

v_gene: TRBV19
d_gene: -
abundance: -
j_gene: TRBJ2-1
CDR3nt: TGTGCCAGTAGTATAGAATCAAGGGCGGAGCAGTTCTTC
CDR3aa: CASSIESRAEQFF

v_gene: TRBV5-1
d_gene: -
abundance: -
j_gene: TRBJ2-7
CDR3nt: TGCGCCAGCAGCTTGGACGGGAAGGCGGGCGAGCAGTACTTC
CDR3aa: CASSLDGKAGEQYF